The 32 T cell receptor beta chains reported below all come from one sample, sequenced in a study of cytomegalovirus exposure and HLA in healthy donors (dated by TCRdb to 2017 to 2019). Libraries were prepared through the immunoSEQ multiplex PCR assay. For the multiplex PCR, a mixture combining 60 forward primers for TCR Vbeta segments and 13 reverse primers for TCR Jbeta segments was used. Held by TCRdb, this immuneACCESS table contains in-frame sequences only and omits some clones. Under half of the omission traces to an unresolved V gene where checked; the cause of the rest is unknown. In all, the sample holds roughly 120,000 clones, and 80% to 90% of those were seen once. Of the sample, around 1.9% is held by the ten largest clones. What was sequenced was PBMCs. The receptor set was obtained from a man aged 40-49 years in good health and CMV-seronegative.

V and J are TRBV7-2 and TRBJ2-5; D is possibly TRBD2 (5 bases). CDR3 length: 15 amino acids. The germline V gene has CDR1 SGHTA and CDR2 FQGNSA. V lost 5 bases to trimming and J lost 0 bases, with 13 bases between them. This CDR3 is CASSAARGYQETQYF. The DNA of the CDR3 is TGTGCCAGCAGCGCCGCCCGGGGATACCAAGAGACCCAGTACTTC.

The rearrangement joins TRBV11-1 to TRBJ2-1; a possible D gene is TRBD2 (5 bases). Trimming removed 0 bases from V and 6 bases from J, with 9 bases in between. Germline CDR1 SGHAT, CDR2 FQDESV (reference sequence). The CDR3 sequence is 14 residues long. The CDR3 sequence: CASSLAASTNEQFF. CDR3 DNA: TGTGCCAGCAGCTTAGCGGCTAGCACCAATGAGCAGTTCTTC.

The CDR3 region is CASSSPRKGQISYEQYF. The CDR3 bases are TGTGCCAGCAGCTCCCCGAGAAAGGGACAGATCTCCTACGAGCAGTACTTC. The rearrangement links TRBV13 to TRBJ2-7; 7 nucleotides agree with TRBD1. The junction had 12 bases not matched to a gene; V was cut back by 4 bases and J by 0 bases. The CDR3 length is 17 residues. Germline V gives CDR1 PRHDT, CDR2 FYEKMQ (reference sequence).

Details on this clone: An end of the junction does not agree with germline; a read error may underlie this. The V call is TRBV7-2, the J call TRBJ2-1; TRBD2 matches at 11 bases. CDR3 length: 15 amino acids. Per germline, CDR1 SGHTA and CDR2 FQGNSA. For the CDR3, the DNA is TGTGCCAGCAGTTTAGCGGGAGGGCTCTACAATGAGCAGTTCTTC. Translated: CASSLAGGLYNEQFF.

The CDR3 region has the DNA TGTGCCAGCAGCTTCCCGCAGGAATTCTACGAGCAGTACTTC. Translating it yields CASSFPQEFYEQYF. The rearrangement links TRBV5-8 to TRBJ2-7; the D is unclear. CDR3 length: 14 residues. Germline V gives CDR1 SGHTS, CDR2 YDEGEE. V gave up 2 bases and J gave up 3 bases, with 12 bases separating them.

The chain is built from TRBV9 and TRBJ2-1, with D tentatively TRBD2 (5 bases). Trimming stripped 2 bases from V and 8 bases from J, with 14 bases between. This CDR3 is 14 amino acids long. Germline V CDR1 and CDR2: SGDLS, YYNGEE. The DNA of the CDR3 is TGTGCCAGCAGCGTGTCCCTGGCCGGGGATGAGCAGTTCTTC. Its protein product is CASSVSLAGDEQFF.

This clone was observed a handful of times. This rearrangement joins TRBV6-1 to TRBJ2-7; 12 bases map to TRBD2. Trimming cost V 0 bases and J 7 bases; bases outside gene matches: 13. There are 18 residues in the CDR3. CDR1 and CDR2 from the germline V gene are MNHNS and SASEGT. CDR3 DNA: TGTGCCAGCAGTGAAGCGTTGACTAGCGGGGGCTCCCGGGGGGAGCAGTACTTC. It yields the protein CASSEALTSGGSRGEQYF.

This clone showed up just once. This chain connects TRBV13 to TRBJ1-5; tentative D call: TRBD1 (6 bases). CDR3 length equals 13 residues. Germline V gives CDR1 PRHDT, CDR2 FYEKMQ (reference sequence). Between the trimmed V and J ends, which lost 5 bases and 4 bases, there was a span of 9 bases. CDR3 coding DNA: TGTGCCAGCAGCCAAACAGGGAATCAGCCCCAGCATTTT. Protein product: CASSQTGNQPQHF. Combining the CDR3 with reference TRBV13 and TRBJ1-5 gives the whole variable domain AAGVIQSPRHLIKEKRETATLKCYPIPRHDTVYWYQQGPGQDPQFLISFYEKMQSDKGSIPDRFSAQQFSDYHSELNMSSLELGDSALYFCASSQTGNQPQHFGDGTRLSIL.

The V call is TRBV27, the J call TRBJ2-7, with 10 bases that match TRBD1. There are 15 residues in the CDR3. CDR1 is MNHEY and CDR2 is SMNVEV in the germline V gene (reference sequence). J was trimmed by 6 bases and V by 5 bases; bases with no gene match: 10. This CDR3 is CASSGLGQGWSEQYF. Here the CDR3 DNA reads TGTGCCAGCAGTGGGTTGGGACAGGGGTGGAGCGAGCAGTACTTC.

V and J are TRBV6-6 and TRBJ2-4; 7 bases agree with TRBD2. The CDR3 has 15 amino acids. Germline lookup yields CDR1 MNHNY and CDR2 SVGAGI (reference sequence). The junction had 6 bases not matched to a gene; V was cut back by 7 bases and J by 0 bases. The CDR3 nucleotides are TGTGCCAGCATGAGGCGGGAGCTAGCCAAAAACATTCAGTACTTC. Amino acid sequence: CASMRRELAKNIQYF.

The rearrangement joins TRBV23-1 to TRBJ1-4; D ambiguous. TRBV23-1 is identified as an open reading frame with a role that is uncertain. The CDR3 is 16 residues long. Trimming cost V 3 bases and J 7 bases, with 18 bases left between them. CDR3: CASSQGDALLGEKLFF. Written as DNA, the CDR3 is TGCGCCAGCAGTCAGGGCGACGCTCTTTTGGGTGAAAAACTGTTTTTT.

This clone turned up a few times. The V and J genes are TRBV28 and TRBJ2-7; D is perhaps TRBD1 (6 bases). Germline lookup yields CDR1 MDHEN and CDR2 SYDVKM. The CDR3 sequence is 15 residues long. V was trimmed by 5 bases and J by 0 bases, leaving 14 bases between them. CDR3 nucleotides: TGTGCCAGCAGTCCCGGACAGCCCAGCTCCTACGAGCAGTACTTC. This gives the protein CASSPGQPSSYEQYF.

The chain recombines TRBV5-1 with TRBJ2-3, with TRBD2 matching over 7 bases. With 1 base clipped from V and 0 bases from J, the junction kept 8 bases outside the gene matches. The CDR3 runs 17 residues. The germline V gene has CDR1 SGHRS and CDR2 YFSETQ. The DNA for the CDR3 is TGCGCCAGCAGCTTGATTGCTAGCGGATCTAGCACAGATACGCAGTATTTT. Encoded protein: CASSLIASGSSTDTQYF.

The rearrangement uses TRBV18 and TRBJ1-2, with 9 bases aligning to TRBD1. CDR1 KGHSH and CDR2 LQKENI come from the germline V gene. This CDR3 is built from 14 residues. The V gene end was trimmed by 3 bases and the J gene end by 7 bases; junction bases not matched to a gene: 6. This CDR3 reads CASSPLQGQGGYTF. CDR3 in DNA: TGTGCCAGCTCACCCTTACAGGGACAGGGTGGCTACACCTTC.

This clone was found a few times. The chain links TRBV18 to TRBJ2-3, with D possibly TRBD2 on 6 matching bases. The germline gives CDR1 KGHSH, CDR2 LQKENI. CDR3 length: 15 residues. V dropped 8 bases and J dropped 2 bases, with 17 bases sitting between them. The CDR3 bases are TGTGCCAGCCTCCCTGGTCTAGCGATCACAGATACGCAGTATTTT. Protein sequence: CASLPGLAITDTQYF.

This chain joins TRBV6-5 and TRBJ1-6; 7 positions agree with TRBD1. The CDR3 sequence is 16 residues long. CDR1 MNHEY and CDR2 SVGAGI come from the germline V gene. The junction had 8 bases not matched to a gene; V was cut back by 2 bases and J by 7 bases. The CDR3 region is CASSYDRARGNSPLHF. CDR3 sequence (DNA): TGTGCCAGCAGTTACGACAGGGCAAGAGGGAATTCACCCCTCCACTTT.

This clone appeared a single time. Mismatch with germline at one junction end may stem from a read error. The chain couples TRBV10-3 to TRBJ2-6; tentative D call: TRBD1 (6 bases). Germline loops: CDR1 ENHRY, CDR2 SYGVKD. There are 14 residues in the CDR3. The CDR3 DNA follows: TGTGCCATCAAGGTGGGGGCCGGGGCCAACGGCCTGACTTTC. It codes for CAIKVGAGANGLTF.

The J gene is TRBJ2-2, the V gene TRBV5-1; 12 bases match TRBD2. Germline CDR1 reads SGHRS; CDR2 reads YFSETQ. With 0 bases clipped from V and 2 bases from J, the junction kept 5 bases outside the gene matches. The CDR3 length is 18 residues. CDR3 coding DNA: TGCGCCAGCAGCTTGGCCCCTAGCGGGGGGGATAACACCGGGGAGCTGTTTTTT. Its translation is CASSLAPSGGDNTGELFF. The entire variable domain, with the rest obtained from reference TRBV5-1 and TRBJ2-2, is as follows: KAGVTQTPRYLIKTRGQQVTLSCSPISGHRSVSWYQQTPGQGLQFLFEYFSETQRNKGNFPGRFSGRQFSNSRSEMNVSTLELGDSALYLCASSLAPSGGDNTGELFFGEGSRLTVL.

V is TRBV7-2 and J is TRBJ1-6; 7 positions agree with TRBD1. Trimming removed 3 bases from V and 5 bases from J; junction bases left unmatched: 4. Germline assignment: CDR1 SGHTA and CDR2 FQGNSA. CDR3 length: 15 amino acids. Here the CDR3 reads CASSFRGQNNSPLHF. The DNA for the CDR3 is TGTGCCAGCAGCTTTAGGGGGCAAAATAATTCACCCCTCCACTTT.

This clone was detected only a few times. The chain couples TRBV5-4 to TRBJ2-3; D gene ambiguous. V was shortened by 1 base and J by 4 bases, with 7 bases between the two germline ends. The germline gives CDR1 SGHNT, CDR2 YYREEE (reference sequence). The length of the CDR3 is 13 residues. The CDR3 DNA reads as TGTGCCAGCAGCTTGTCACCGGCAGATACGCAGTATTTT. This encodes CASSLSPADTQYF. The variable domain in full, with the rest retrieved from reference TRBV5-4 and TRBJ2-3, is ETGVTQSPTHLIKTRGQQVTLRCSSQSGHNTVSWYQQALGQGPQFIFQYYREEENGRGNFPPRFSGLQFPNYSSELNVNALELDDSALYLCASSLSPADTQYFGPGTRLTVL.

J is TRBJ2-2 and V is TRBV4-3; 7 bases map to TRBD2. This CDR3 spans 16 amino acids. V lost 1 base to trimming and J lost 1 base; unmatched junction nucleotides: 3. Germline V gene data show CDR1 as LGHNA and CDR2 as YSLEER. CDR3 sequence (DNA): TGCGCCAGCAGCCAAGTAGTAGCGGGGAACACCGGGGAGCTGTTTTTT. It codes for CASSQVVAGNTGELFF.

This rearrangement joins TRBV5-1 to TRBJ2-5; unclear D gene. The CDR3 runs to 13 residues. The ends were cut back, 2 bases at V and 2 bases at J, with 7 bases in the middle. CDR1 and CDR2 from the germline V gene are SGHRS and YFSETQ. The CDR3 region has the DNA TGCGCCAGCAGCTTTGTACAACAAGAGACCCAGTACTTC. This translates into CASSFVQQETQYF.

V usage is TRBV18 and J usage is TRBJ1-4; D is unresolved. The CDR3 covers 15 residues. Trimming pared 0 bases from V and 0 bases from J, leaving 5 bases between. Germline loops: CDR1 KGHSH, CDR2 LQKENI. CDR3 bases: TGTGCCAGCTCACCACCGAGTGCAACTAATGAAAAACTGTTTTTT. Amino acids: CASSPPSATNEKLFF.

The gene calls are TRBV12-5 and TRBJ1-1; D unresolved. Per germline, CDR1 LGHNT and CDR2 FRNRAP. V was shortened by 3 bases and J by 0 bases, with 5 bases between the two germline ends. The CDR3 is made up of 13 amino acids. The CDR3 region is CASGLTVNTEAFF. DNA for the CDR3: TGTGCTAGTGGTTTAACAGTGAACACTGAAGCTTTCTTT.

CDR3 sequence reads: CASSLTTGTYGYTF. The CDR3 DNA is TGTGCCAGCAGCCTAACGACAGGGACCTATGGCTACACCTTC. The V call is TRBV7-9, the J call TRBJ1-2, with 7 bases fitting TRBD1. Germline V lookup: CDR1 SEHNR, CDR2 FQNEAQ (reference sequence). The CDR3 is made up of 14 amino acids. J gave up 4 bases and V 5 bases, and 7 bases lay outside the gene matches.

The rearrangement uses TRBV5-1 and TRBJ2-6; weak D call: TRBD1 (8 bases). The CDR3 length is 18 residues. Trimming cost V 5 bases and J 3 bases, with 21 bases left between them. Germline V lookup: CDR1 SGHRS, CDR2 YFSETQ. The CDR3, as DNA: TGCGCCAGCAGATATCGACAGGGGACTATCTTTGGGGCCAACGTCCTGACTTTC. It codes for CASRYRQGTIFGANVLTF.

This chain links TRBV5-6 with TRBJ1-5; 9 nucleotides align to TRBD1. The CDR3 runs to 19 residues. Germline values: CDR1 SGHDT, CDR2 YYEEEE. After removal of 4 bases from V and 0 bases from J, the junction contained 14 bases not matched to a gene. The CDR3 here is CASSRRPGQGYNSNQPQHF. In DNA, the CDR3 is TGTGCCAGCAGCAGAAGGCCGGGACAGGGCTACAATAGCAATCAGCCCCAGCATTTT.

This clone has only a few counts. V and J are TRBV7-8 and TRBJ1-1, with D perhaps TRBD1 (5 bases). Trimming pared 5 bases from V and 2 bases from J, leaving 18 bases between. Germline CDR1 and CDR2: SGHVS and FQNEAQ. The CDR3 extends over 16 amino acids. CDR3 sequence (DNA): TGTGCCAGCAGCCTCCTGACCGGTCAGGGAAACACTGAAGCTTTCTTT. Its translation is CASSLLTGQGNTEAFF.

This clone was observed a few times. The chain links TRBV9 to TRBJ2-1; TRBD1 matches at 7 bases. V was clipped by 0 bases and J by 3 bases; unmatched bases: 3. CDR1 is SGDLS and CDR2 is YYNGEE in the germline V gene. This CDR3 has 15 amino acids. This CDR3 is CASSVVRTGYNEQFF. In DNA, the CDR3 is TGTGCCAGCAGCGTAGTTAGGACAGGCTACAATGAGCAGTTCTTC.

The chain has TRBV7-9 and TRBJ1-1; unclear D gene. Germline CDR1 reads SEHNR; CDR2 reads FQNEAQ (reference sequence). This CDR3 has 12 amino acids. Trimming stripped 4 bases from V and 5 bases from J, with 8 bases between. CDR3 in amino acids: CASSSGGTEAFF. CDR3 nucleotides: TGTGCCAGCAGCTCGGGTGGGACTGAAGCTTTCTTT.

The chain is built from TRBV9 and TRBJ2-5; no clear D gene. This CDR3 has 14 residues. Trimming took 0 bases from V and 5 from J, leaving 11 bases between them. The V gene's germline CDR1 is SGDLS and CDR2 YYNGEE. CDR3 residues: CASSVAQFQETQYF. CDR3 nucleotides: TGTGCCAGCAGCGTAGCTCAGTTTCAGGAGACCCAGTACTTC.

The chain has TRBV19 and TRBJ1-2; D is perhaps TRBD1 (5 bases). The V end was cut by 5 bases, the J end by 8 bases, with 15 bases between. Germline loops: CDR1 LNHDA, CDR2 SQIVND (reference sequence). The CDR3 consists of 13 residues. The CDR3 sequence: CASSSTGGGGYTF. The CDR3 DNA sequence: TGTGCCAGTAGTTCGACCGGGGGTGGCGGCTACACCTTC.